This TCR beta chain was identified in a study of T cells in tumors after PD-1 blockade. Study summary: Excluded were patients with checkpoint blockade, immunosuppressants, or radiotherapy or other anti-cancer therapy within 4 weeks. During anti-PD-1 treatment, some patients continued daily vismodegib 150 mg. Blood samples averaged around 110,000 templates (range roughly 21,000-290,000) and 35,000 or so unique clonotypes.

Study-level results: Blood contained about 42% of the tumor's TCR clonotypes.

The CDR3 has 15 residues. V lost 1 base and J lost 6; bases outside the gene matches: 7. The germline CDR1 and CDR2 sequences are KGHSH and LQKENI. Concerning this clone: Its target is not known.

Clones were read by immunoSEQ multiplex PCR, and TCRdb kept only the in-frame ones, dropping some. The sample yields 14,000 or so clones, 70% to 85% seen once. The material sequenced was PBMCs, taken after anti-PD-1 treatment. The chain uses TRBV18 and TRBJ2-7, with 9 bases matching TRBD2. This TCR was recovered from a human donor with basal cell carcinoma. The CDR3 reads CASSPLKRGAGEQYF. CDR3 coding DNA: TGTGCCAGCTCACCACTAAAGCGGGGGGCCGGCGAGCAGTACTTC.